The 17 T cell receptor beta chains below all came from one sample that was sequenced in a study of beta chain features in type 1 diabetes. Expressed TCRB transcripts got sequenced, as all isolated RNA was reverse transcribed. TCRdb's table, derived via immunoSEQ multiplex PCR, lists solely in-frame clones and lacks some. The table includes 300,000 or so clones, around 7.6% detected once. Source material: central memory CD4+ T cells from blood. The origin of the receptors is a woman between 18 and 30 years old in good health.

This clone turned up a few times. The rearrangement uses TRBV10-3 and TRBJ1-2, with 8 bases fitting TRBD1. There are 14 residues in the CDR3. Germline loops: CDR1 ENHRY, CDR2 SYGVKD. V was clipped by 6 bases and J by 8 bases; unmatched bases: 11. Here the CDR3 DNA reads TGTGCCATCAGGCCGGGACAGGCCCTAGGGGGCTACACCTTC. This encodes CAIRPGQALGGYTF.

The chain couples TRBV29-1 to TRBJ2-3; D is possibly TRBD1 (5 bases). The CDR3 runs 12 residues. With 7 bases removed from V and 4 bases from J, the gap between germline ends came to 12 bases. CDR1 and CDR2 (germline): SQVTM, ANQGSEA. CDR3 bases: TGCAGCGCTCAGGGTGGGTCAGATACGCAGTATTTT. Protein product: CSAQGGSDTQYF.

The table lists this clone with many counts. The rearrangement links TRBV14 to TRBJ2-7; the match to TRBD2 covers 10 bases. The V gene end was trimmed by 2 bases and the J gene end by 6 bases; junction bases not matched to a gene: 4. The CDR3 length is 14 residues. Germline loops: CDR1 SGHDN, CDR2 FVKESK. The DNA for the CDR3 is TGTGCCAGCAGCCAACAAGCGGGAGGGCCCGAGCAGTACTTC. Encoded protein: CASSQQAGGPEQYF.

At least ten counts were recorded for this clone. Here the CDR3 DNA reads TGTGCCAGCAGTCCCGGGGGCCGGCTAGCGGGAGAGACCCAGTACTTC. This translates into CASSPGGRLAGETQYF. The J gene is TRBJ2-5, the V gene TRBV28; TRBD2 agrees at 8 bases. V trimming: 5 bases; J trimming: 4 bases; junction bases outside the gene matches: 12. This CDR3 contains 16 residues. Germline CDR1 reads MDHEN; CDR2 reads SYDVKM.

This chain connects TRBV5-1 to TRBJ1-1, with TRBD1 identical over 7 bases. V lost 3 bases to trimming and J lost 4 bases; unmatched junction nucleotides: 6. CDR1 and CDR2 from the germline V gene are SGHRS and YFSETQ. The CDR3 extends over 14 amino acids. CDR3 DNA: TGCGCCAGCAGCTCACAGGACAGGCGCACTGAAGCTTTCTTT. Translating it yields CASSSQDRRTEAFF.

This clone was seen at least ten times. Here the CDR3 reads CSAPMVQFF. CDR3 DNA sequence: TGCAGTGCCCCCATGGTGCAGTTCTTC. This chain joins TRBV20-1 and TRBJ2-1; D gene ambiguous. CDR1 and CDR2 (germline): DFQATT, SNEGSKA (reference sequence). Trimming stripped 6 bases from V and 12 bases from J, with 9 bases between. The CDR3 totals 9 residues.

The V gene is TRBV7-2, the J gene TRBJ1-3; D might be TRBD1 (5 bases). The CDR3 is 16 residues long. Germline CDR1 and CDR2: SGHTA and FQGNSA. The V end was cut by 3 bases, the J end by 0 bases, with 12 bases between. The CDR3 DNA follows: TGTGCCAGCAGCTTTGGGACGGGGAGCTCTGGAAACACCATATATTTT. Translating gives CASSFGTGSSGNTIYF.

This clone has just a few counts. This chain uses TRBV15 with TRBJ1-1, with 8 bases identical to TRBD1. Per the germline V gene, CDR1 is LNHNV and CDR2 is YYDKDF (reference sequence). The CDR3 has 12 amino acids. V lost 9 bases to trimming and J lost 4 bases; unmatched junction nucleotides: 4. The CDR3 sequence: CATYRGTTEAFF. The CDR3 bases are TGTGCCACGTACAGGGGGACCACTGAAGCTTTCTTT.

This chain links TRBV7-8 with TRBJ2-7; D is possibly TRBD1 (6 bases). In germline, CDR1 is SGHVS, CDR2 FQNEAQ. Trimming removed 1 base at V and 0 bases at J, with 16 bases between. The CDR3 length is 17 residues. DNA of the CDR3: TGTGCCAGCAGCTTAGTCCGGACAGTTCGGAGCTCCTACGAGCAGTACTTC. Translating gives CASSLVRTVRSSYEQYF.

J is TRBJ2-7 and V is TRBV18; 14 bases are shared with TRBD2. Germline lookup yields CDR1 KGHSH and CDR2 LQKENI. This CDR3 region has 16 residues. The V and J ends lost 2 bases and 7 bases, in that order; junction bases with no gene match: 7. The CDR3 DNA reads TGTGCCAGCTCACCAGGACTAGCGGGAGGCATTCTTGAGCAGTACTTC. Translated, it gives CASSPGLAGGILEQYF.

V and J are TRBV9 and TRBJ2-3, with 12 bases fitting TRBD2. After removal of 0 bases from V and 3 bases from J, the junction contained 2 bases not matched to a gene. CDR3 length: 16 residues. Germline CDR1 SGDLS, CDR2 YYNGEE. CDR3 residues: CASSVGGTSGTDTQYF. The CDR3 DNA sequence: TGTGCCAGCAGCGTAGGTGGGACTAGCGGGACAGATACGCAGTATTTT.

This clone came up a few times. This sequence joins TRBV28 and TRBJ2-6, with D possibly called TRBD1 or TRBD2 (6 bases each). Germline-derived CDR1 and CDR2 are MDHEN and SYDVKM. The CDR3 has 18 residues. V lost 6 bases and J 2 bases, leaving 20 bases between the germline ends. The CDR3 DNA follows: TGTGCCAGCAGGGCGCTAAAATACAGGGAGGCTGGGGCCAACGTCCTGACTTTC. This sequence encodes CASRALKYREAGANVLTF. The whole variable domain, filled in from reference TRBV28 and TRBJ2-6, reads DVKVTQSSRYLVKRTGEKVFLECVQDMDHENMFWYRQDPGLGLRLIYFSYDVKMKEKGDIPEGYSVSREKKERFSLILESASTNQTSMYLCASRALKYREAGANVLTFGAGSRLTVL.

This clone was found a few times. The chain carries TRBV7-2 and TRBJ2-5; no clear D. Trimming pared 4 bases from V and 5 bases from J, leaving 14 bases between. This CDR3 comprises 14 residues. The germline V gene has CDR1 SGHTA and CDR2 FQGNSA. The CDR3 DNA sequence: TGTGCCAGCAGCTCCTCGCGAGGAGAGGAGACCCAGTACTTC. Encoded protein: CASSSSRGEETQYF.

V and J are TRBV28 and TRBJ2-1; D unclear. Germline assignment: CDR1 MDHEN and CDR2 SYDVKM. Deletions cut 6 bases from V and 3 bases from J, with 15 bases between. The CDR3 sequence is 15 residues long. The DNA for the CDR3 is TGTGCCAGCAGCCCGCCCGGTCTCTACTACAATGAGCAGTTCTTC. Translating it yields CASSPPGLYYNEQFF.

The chain has TRBV2 and TRBJ2-7; D is undetermined. Trimming took 5 bases from V and 6 from J, leaving 8 bases between them. The V gene's germline CDR1 is SNHLY and CDR2 FYNNEI. The CDR3 is 11 amino acids. CDR3 sequence (DNA): TGTGCCAGCAGTTTGAGAGGCGAGCAGTACTTC. Protein: CASSLRGEQYF.

The J gene is TRBJ2-5, the V gene TRBV7-2; D gene uncertain. CDR3 length: 14 residues. Germline V lookup: CDR1 SGHTA, CDR2 FQGNSA. V was cut by 1 base and J by 3 bases, with 9 bases left in between. In nucleotides, the CDR3 is TGTGCCAGCAGCTTAGACCCTCGGGAAGAGACCCAGTACTTC. It specifies CASSLDPREETQYF.

A few counts support this clone. This chain joins TRBV6-5 and TRBJ2-7, with TRBD2 matching 9 bases. Trimming removed 6 bases from V and 3 bases from J; junction bases left unmatched: 3. The CDR3 covers 13 residues. The V gene's germline CDR1 is MNHEY and CDR2 SVGAGI. CDR3 coding DNA: TGTGCCAGCAGACGGACTAGCGTCTACGAGCAGTACTTC. Its translation is CASRRTSVYEQYF.